A single T cell receptor beta chain is shown here with its context. Its cognate antigen has yet to be identified. Base qualities are not provided; no much larger clone lies one nucleotide away. Libraries came from 5' RACE. The sequencer listed for this sample is Illumina HiSeq 2500. The second PCR ran for about 7 to 11 cycles and used a J-beta primer mix along with a sample-barcoded 5' primer. A template-switch 5' adaptor carrying 12 random nucleotides introduced a unique molecular identifier onto each TCR beta cDNA molecule. Each sample yielded at least 3 million CDR3-containing paired-end reads. The Mint cDNA synthesis kit, primed by a TRBC-specific oligonucleotide, was used to synthesize first-strand cDNA from all RNA. After uracil-DNA glycosylase treatment, a first 18-cycle PCR used universal primers M1SS and BC2_uni_R on all cDNA. Per the authors' processing: For normalization, 1 million high-quality reads were randomly selected from each sample, with every read carrying a distinct molecular identifier. Reads with shared molecular identifiers were discarded instead of being binned into consensus sequences. MiTCR, run with a Q25 quality threshold and the strictest error-elimination algorithm, handled CDR3 identification, clonotype clustering and error correction. A nonparametric unseen species model using Euler transformation provided a lower-bound estimate of total TCR beta diversity. TCRdb reworked the public reads: Q25 trimming with fastp, MiXCR clone assembly, productive beta chains retained. Rows with a matching CDR3 protein are joined into one entry that keeps the most common DNA and genes. TCRdb assigned the V and J calls; the authors' analysis was not used. Present in this sample are about 1.4 million distinct CDR3 sequences, around 59% of which were seen just once. Over 5% of the sample is taken by the ten largest.

Systemically healthy Caucasian individuals from Russia, about 38 in total and aged about 6 to 95 years, were included as donors. Each donor gave approximately 9.3 milliliters of peripheral blood, collected into EDTA-treated Vacutainer tubes. Ficoll-Paque density-gradient centrifugation was used to isolate PBMCs, with at least 6 million per sample. Trizol reagent was used to extract total RNA from the PBMCs, yielding at least 5.5 micrograms per sample. For every donor, flow cytometry on a PBMC aliquot measured the percentage of naive CD45RAhigh/CD27high T cells. From the cysteine up to the phenylalanine, the CDR3 has a length of 13 residues. Just CDR3 DNA is preserved here, 39 bases in frame from base 1. The V and J ends are trimmed by 4 bases and 2 bases, leaving 11 bases between them. Sequences SQVTM (CDR1) and ANQGSEA (CDR2) are obtained from the germline V gene. This sample is part of a study of blood T cells in healthy people across ages (dated by TCRdb to about 2015). As for the study more broadly: In model experiments, template switching captured about one uniquely barcoded TCR beta cDNA molecule for every two T cells. Donors were grouped into four age groups: young (average about 15 years), middle-aged (39), aged (around 60) and long-lived (approximately 82). Age-related changes in TCR beta repertoire diversity were measured in the study by deep sequencing normalized with unique cDNA molecular identifiers. To avoid experimental bias, donors of different ages were spread randomly across the sequencing lanes. Two additional independent replicas of 1 million unique cDNA reads from the same blood draw were analyzed for two donors (one aged 18 to 29 and one aged 80 or older). General findings and caveats noted by the study authors: Bulk unsorted PBMC profiling prevented conclusive comparison of naive and antigen-experienced compartments. Observed TCR beta diversity per million T cells fell roughly linearly with age, and a significant reduction was already apparent by age roughly 40. Compared with the aged group, more naive CD4+ T cells, fewer expanded clones and increased TCR diversity were shown by the long-lived group, suggesting age selection. Donor CMV infection status was unknown, potentially confounding age-related changes in expanded clonotypes. Estimates of total diversity based on one million sequenced T cells were regarded as lower bounds and as underestimates. Observed TCR beta diversity correlated strongly with the percentage of naive T cells measured by flow cytometry.

The sequence joins TRBV29-1 to TRBJ2-5, with a tentative D gene TRBD1 over 5 matching bases. The clonotype was recovered from a man aged 18 to 29 in good health. Sequencing was done on a sample of blood. At the DNA level, the sequence is TGCAGCGTTGCTTGGACAATGCAAGAGACCCAGTACTTC. Translated, this gives CSVAWTMQETQYF.